The 2 T cell receptor beta chains below were found in one sample sequenced in a study of beta chain features in type 1 diabetes (dated by TCRdb to the late 2010s). The receptor library was made with the immunoSEQ multiplex PCR assay. The entire isolated RNA was reverse transcribed using the High Capacity cDNA Reverse Transcription Kit, and thus expressed TCRB transcripts were sequenced. TCRdb carries this immuneACCESS record with in-frame sequences only. Its versions omit some clonotypes, under half of them owing to an unresolved V gene in the studies checked, with the rest unexplained. Within this sample are 680,000 or so clones, with around 16% of them counted one time only. The top ten constitute around 0.095% of the sample. Material for sequencing was naive CD4+ T cells from blood. The cell subset or site label here, explained by the study, means: true naive CD4+ T cells. These receptors originate from a young man in good health.

This clone was seen a few times. CDR3 coding DNA: TGTGCCAGTATTGGGTCTAGGAGCAATCAGCCCCAGCATTTT. It translates to CASIGSRSNQPQHF. The rearrangement uses TRBV19 and TRBJ1-5; D gene ambiguous. The V end lost 7 bases, the J end lost 1 base, and 11 bases lay between the germline ends. Germline V gene lookup returns CDR1 LNHDA and CDR2 SQIVND (reference sequence). The CDR3 loop spans 14 amino acids.

The chain couples TRBV19 to TRBJ2-2, with 7 bases identical to TRBD1. Germline lookup yields CDR1 LNHDA and CDR2 SQIVND (reference sequence). V was clipped by 6 bases and J by 3 bases; unmatched bases: 7. This CDR3 spans 15 amino acids. The CDR3 protein is CASRKTGWDTGELFF. The CDR3 region has the DNA TGTGCCAGTAGGAAGACAGGGTGGGACACCGGGGAGCTGTTTTTT.